A single sample is the source of the 22 T cell receptor beta chains below, sequenced in a study of T-cell reconstitution after alpha-beta-depleted transplantation in children. Unique molecular identifiers were incorporated when the TCRbeta library was constructed. Each CDR3 protein gets one entry after TCRdb re-called the PCR reads with MiXCR. The profile shows about 610,000 distinct CDR3 sequences, roughly a tenth of them singletons. Material: PBMCs from the stem cell graft donor, obtained from the stem cell graft. Receptor source: a human donor who donated a stem cell graft to a child with acute myeloid leukemia.

A few counts support this clonotype. This chain connects TRBV24-1 to TRBJ2-1; the D gene is possibly TRBD1 (6 bases). V was trimmed by 9 bases and J by 3 bases, leaving 20 bases between them. The CDR3 extends over 16 amino acids. Germline loops: CDR1 KGHDR, CDR2 SFDVKD. CDR3 in amino acids: CATPSPSRGFYNEQFF. CDR3 coding DNA: TGTGCCACCCCTTCGCCTAGCAGGGGTTTCTACAATGAGCAGTTCTTC.

V usage is TRBV20-1 and J usage is TRBJ1-1; 7 bases match TRBD1. In germline, CDR1 is DFQATT, CDR2 SNEGSKA (reference sequence). V shed 3 bases, J shed 4 bases, and the junction held 11 bases outside the gene matches. CDR3 length equals 15 residues. CDR3 amino acids: CSARLKTGRGTEAFF. The CDR3 nucleotides read TGCAGTGCTAGGCTTAAGACAGGGAGGGGCACTGAAGCTTTCTTT.

In this sample, this clonotype turned up a few times. The chain joins TRBV5-1 to TRBJ2-5; 9 nucleotides line up with TRBD1. Germline V lookup: CDR1 SGHRS, CDR2 YFSETQ. The V and J ends lost 4 bases and 4 bases, in that order; junction bases with no gene match: 5. The CDR3 covers 14 residues. The CDR3 region has the DNA TGCGCCAGCAGCCTCCCGACAGGGGGAGAGACCCAGTACTTC. Residues: CASSLPTGGETQYF.

This clonotype was seen ten or more times. The chain links TRBV12-3 or TRBV12-4 to TRBJ1-3; a weak D match, TRBD1 (6 bases). V dropped 4 bases and J dropped 2 bases, with 12 bases sitting between them. This CDR3 is 15 amino acids long. CDR3 loop: CASSSGQIAGNTIYF. CDR3 in DNA: TGTGCCAGCAGTTCCGGACAGATAGCTGGAAACACCATATATTTT.

The chain is built from TRBV20-1 and TRBJ1-4; D uncertain. Between the trimmed V and J ends, which lost 8 bases and 8 bases, there was a span of 18 bases. The CDR3 consists of 13 residues. Per germline, CDR1 DFQATT and CDR2 SNEGSKA (reference sequence). CDR3 sequence reads: CSPQTGIEEKLFF. CDR3 DNA sequence: TGCAGTCCTCAGACGGGGATTGAGGAAAAACTGTTTTTT.

The chain is built from TRBV28 and TRBJ1-2; 9 nucleotides agree with TRBD1. V gave up 11 bases and J gave up 4 bases; unmatched junction bases: 5. This CDR3 region has 12 residues. The germline V gene has CDR1 MDHEN and CDR2 SYDVKM. CDR3 nucleotides: TGTGCCGGGTCGACAGGGGGCTATGGCTACACCTTC. Translation: CAGSTGGYGYTF.

This clonotype has ten or more counts. The chain is built from TRBV14 and TRBJ2-1; a possible D gene is TRBD2 (6 bases). The CDR3 consists of 17 residues. Trimming removed 1 base from V and 10 bases from J, with 23 bases in between. Per the germline V gene, CDR1 is SGHDN and CDR2 is FVKESK. CDR3 protein: CASSQGFELALGEEQFF. The CDR3 DNA reads as TGTGCCAGCAGCCAAGGGTTTGAACTAGCCTTGGGGGAAGAGCAGTTCTTC.

This clonotype came up a few times. The rearrangement joins TRBV9 to TRBJ2-3; possibly TRBD2 for D (5 bases). V was clipped by 4 bases and J by 7 bases, with 16 bases between them. The V gene's germline CDR1 is SGDLS and CDR2 YYNGEE. There are 14 residues in the CDR3. The CDR3 DNA follows: TGTGCCAGCAGCTCGTGGACTTCCGGCAATACGCAGTATTTT. It encodes CASSSWTSGNTQYF.

The table lists this clonotype with a few counts. The chain links TRBV4-3 to TRBJ2-7; D is possibly TRBD2 (7 bases). This CDR3 is built from 16 residues. Trimming cost V 0 bases and J 5 bases, with 17 bases left between them. The germline V gene has CDR1 LGHNA and CDR2 YSLEER. The CDR3 spells CASSQDRGAPENEQYF. In DNA, the CDR3 is TGCGCCAGCAGCCAAGATCGGGGGGCCCCCGAGAACGAGCAGTACTTC.

The V and J genes are TRBV5-1 and TRBJ1-1; D might be TRBD1 (5 bases). The CDR3 extends over 14 amino acids. The germline gives CDR1 SGHRS, CDR2 YFSETQ. Deletions cut 7 bases from V and 4 bases from J, with 17 bases between. CDR3 nucleotides: TGCGCCAGCTCCTGGGGGGAGGGAATCACTGAAGCTTTCTTT. The encoded protein is CASSWGEGITEAFF.

The table lists this clonotype with many counts. The V gene is TRBV20-1, the J gene TRBJ2-1, with 8 bases lining up with TRBD2. With 3 bases clipped from V and 3 bases from J, the junction kept 7 bases outside the gene matches. This CDR3 region has 15 residues. Germline V gene lookup returns CDR1 DFQATT and CDR2 SNEGSKA (reference sequence). The CDR3 here is CSARHTSGHYNEQFF. The CDR3, as DNA: TGCAGTGCTAGGCATACTAGCGGTCACTACAATGAGCAGTTCTTC.

The chain has TRBV29-1 and TRBJ1-2; the D gene is possibly TRBD1 (5 bases). CDR1 SQVTM and CDR2 ANQGSEA come from the germline V gene. V shed 2 bases and J shed 8 bases, with 9 bases lying between them. CDR3 size: 11 residues. CDR3 in DNA: TGCAGCGTTGAAAGAGGGACCGGCTACACCTTC. It codes for CSVERGTGYTF. Full variable domain (remainder filled in from reference TRBV29-1 and TRBJ1-2): SAVISQKPSRDICQRGTSLTIQCQVDSQVTMMFWYRQQPGQSLTLIATANQGSEATYESGFVIDKFPISRPNLTFSTLTVSNMSPEDSSIYLCSVERGTGYTFGSGTRLTVV.

This clonotype turned up a few times. CDR3 bases: TGTGCCAGCAAGCCGGGACAGAGCGGGAGACCCGCCTACGAGCAGTACTTC. It yields the protein CASKPGQSGRPAYEQYF. The gene calls are TRBV28 and TRBJ2-7, with D maybe TRBD2 (8 bases). The germline V gene has CDR1 MDHEN and CDR2 SYDVKM. V lost 7 bases, J lost 2 bases, and 24 bases lay in between. The CDR3 has 17 residues.

The rearrangement joins TRBV6-2 or TRBV6-3 to TRBJ2-7, with D perhaps TRBD2 (6 bases). V lost 7 bases and J 0 bases, leaving 16 bases between the germline ends. The CDR3 runs 15 residues. From germline, CDR1 is MNHEY and CDR2 SVGEGT. CDR3 sequence (DNA): TGTGCCAGCACCTCGGGGGACGGAACCTCCTACGAGCAGTACTTC. Translated, it gives CASTSGDGTSYEQYF.

V is TRBV7-2 and J is TRBJ2-3; 7 positions agree with TRBD2. The CDR3 is 15 amino acids. Trimming at V came to 1 base and at J to 4 bases, leaving 5 bases not matched to a gene. Germline CDR1 SGHTA, CDR2 FQGNSA. CDR3 in DNA: TGTGCCAGCAGCTTAGGTGGGAGGGTAGCAGATACGCAGTATTTT. This gives the protein CASSLGGRVADTQYF.

The J gene is TRBJ2-3, the V gene TRBV20-1; 10 positions match TRBD2. V shed 6 bases, J shed 0 bases, and the junction held 6 bases outside the gene matches. CDR1 DFQATT and CDR2 SNEGSKA come from the germline V gene (reference sequence). The CDR3 runs to 15 residues. The CDR3 protein is CSAQRLAGSTDTQYF. The CDR3 region has the DNA TGCAGTGCACAGAGACTAGCGGGCAGCACAGATACGCAGTATTTT.

There are many counts of this clonotype. The gene calls are TRBV5-5 and TRBJ2-1; D possibly matches TRBD1 or TRBD2 (7 bases each). Trimming took off 3 bases at V and 3 bases at J, with 13 bases between the two ends. Looked up from germline, CDR1 is SGHKS and CDR2 is YYEKEE (reference sequence). CDR3 size: 15 residues. The CDR3 reads CASSSGRDSYNEQFF. CDR3 bases: TGTGCCAGCAGCTCAGGGAGGGACAGCTACAATGAGCAGTTCTTC.

V and J are TRBV6-5 and TRBJ1-5; D not resolved. This CDR3 has 14 residues. Germline-derived CDR1 and CDR2 are MNHEY and SVGAGI. Trimming left V 6 bases short and J 1 base short, with 10 bases between. Here the CDR3 reads CASRSIGSNQPQHF. Here the CDR3 DNA reads TGTGCCAGCAGATCTATTGGGAGCAATCAGCCCCAGCATTTT.

There are many counts of this clonotype. CDR3 nucleotide sequence: TGTGCCAGCAGCTTAGCAGGGGCGCAAGGAAACACCATATATTTT. This codes for CASSLAGAQGNTIYF. The chain combines TRBV7-8 with TRBJ1-3; D might be TRBD1 (5 bases). This CDR3 has 15 residues. Germline assignment: CDR1 SGHVS and CDR2 FQNEAQ. V dropped 0 bases and J dropped 4 bases, with 10 bases sitting between them.

The genes are TRBV9 and TRBJ2-1, with 8 positions matching TRBD1. Germline trimming cut 2 bases from V and 12 bases from J; bases unmatched to any gene: 16. This CDR3 has 16 amino acids. The germline V gene encodes CDR1 SGDLS and CDR2 YYNGEE. This chain's CDR3 is CASSVLVPGQVPPQFF. Written as DNA, the CDR3 is TGTGCCAGCAGCGTTCTAGTCCCGGGACAGGTCCCCCCGCAGTTCTTC.

This rearrangement joins TRBV20-1 to TRBJ1-1; D is undetermined. V was pared by 0 bases and J by 4 bases, with 12 bases between. The length of the CDR3 is 14 residues. Germline lookup yields CDR1 DFQATT and CDR2 SNEGSKA (reference sequence). Written as DNA, the CDR3 is TGCAGTGCTAGAGATTATGCAGGCAGCACTGAAGCTTTCTTT. Translating it yields CSARDYAGSTEAFF.

Only a few counts were recorded for this clonotype. The V and J genes are TRBV29-1 and TRBJ2-2; D perhaps matches TRBD2 (5 bases). V lost 7 bases and J lost 4, with 13 bases in between. Germline CDR1 SQVTM, CDR2 ANQGSEA. This CDR3 comprises 13 residues. CDR3 DNA: TGCAGCGGGCTAGCTCCCCGCACCGGGGAGCTGTTTTTT. Translating it yields CSGLAPRTGELFF.